This TCR beta chain comes out of a study of control samples from healthy donors and cancer patients. Germline CDR1 and CDR2: SGHTA and FQGNSA. This CDR3 comprises 15 residues. Remarks on this clone: A junction end diverges from the germline sequence, so it may reflect a read error.

Assay used: immunoSEQ multiplex PCR; TCRdb lists only in-frame clones, some missing. The repertoire holds approximately 110,000 clones, approximately 90% seen once, with about 7.2% in the top ten. Input material: blood. This clonotype originated in a woman younger than 30 in good health. V gene TRBV7-2 combines with J gene TRBJ2-3; no clear D gene. CDR3 sequence (DNA): TGTGCCAGCAGCTTCTTCCATCAGGACGCGCAGAGCAGTTCCTTT. This sequence encodes CASSFFHQDAQSSSF. Supplemented by reference TRBV7-2 and TRBJ2-3, the full variable domain reads GAGVSQSPSNKVTEKGKDVELRCDPISGHTALYWYRQSLGQGLEFLIYFQGNSAPDKSGLPSDRFSAERTGGSVSTLTIQRTQQEDSAVYLCASSFFHQDAQSSSFGPGTRLTVL.